The clone carrying this TCR beta chain was counted many times. TCRdb redid the calling of the RT-PCR reads with MiXCR, one entry per CDR3 protein. The sample includes about 160,000 distinct CDR3 sequences, 24% seen only once; the top ten take 26%. This entry is derived from a study of patients and donors after allogeneic stem cell transplantation. The origin of this receptor is a human donor who was either an allogeneic HSCT recipient or a stem cell or donor lymphocyte infusion donor (not recorded which). It is not recorded whose cells these are; they may come from a transplant donor. The material sequenced was blood, either unsorted or a sorted T cell fraction (not recorded which).

The CDR3: CASSSGWTVEAFF. In DNA, the CDR3 is TGCGCCAGCAGCTCTGGGTGGACAGTTGAAGCTTTCTTT. The chain has TRBV5-1 and TRBJ1-1; the D gene is possibly TRBD1 (6 bases). The CDR3 runs to 13 residues. In germline, CDR1 is SGHRS, CDR2 YFSETQ. V was pared by 3 bases and J by 7 bases, with 13 bases between. Combining the CDR3 with reference TRBV5-1 and TRBJ1-1 gives the whole variable domain KAGVTQTPRYLIKTRGQQVTLSCSPISGHRSVSWYQQTPGQGLQFLFEYFSETQRNKGNFPGRFSGRQFSNSRSEMNVSTLELGDSALYLCASSSGWTVEAFFGQGTRLTVV.